Shown below are 29 T cell receptor beta chains from a single sample sequenced in a study of T cell responses to AZD1222 COVID-19 vaccine. Clones were read by immunoSEQ multiplex PCR, and TCRdb kept only the in-frame ones, dropping some. Of some 200,000 clones listed, approximately 91% are singletons. The source was peripheral blood, collected on day 0 of AZD1222 vaccination. The receptors originated from an adult in good health.

This chain connects TRBV18 to TRBJ2-2; D is perhaps TRBD1 (6 bases). Germline CDR1 is KGHSH and CDR2 is LQKENI. Trimming shortened V by 4 bases and J by 3 bases, and 12 bases separated the two germline ends. This CDR3 is built from 15 residues. In DNA form, the CDR3 reads TGTGCCAGCTCACGACAGGCTGCGGACACCGGGGAGCTGTTTTTT. It codes for CASSRQAADTGELFF.

V and J are TRBV5-5 and TRBJ1-3; TRBD1 aligns across 9 bases. The germline CDR1 and CDR2 sequences are SGHKS and YYEKEE (reference sequence). This CDR3 contains 16 residues. V shed 4 bases and J 3 bases; nucleotides not matched to a gene: 8. The CDR3 nucleotides are TGTGCCAGCAGCGCACAACAGGGGGCGGTTGGAAACACCATATATTTT. It codes for CASSAQQGAVGNTIYF.

This chain joins TRBV28 and TRBJ1-1, with D possibly TRBD1 on 6 matching bases. CDR3 length: 14 amino acids. Germline V gene sequence: CDR1 MDHEN, CDR2 SYDVKM. Trimming removed 6 bases at V and 10 bases at J, with 21 bases between. CDR3 loop: CASSLNRDRIGAFF. CDR3 sequence (DNA): TGTGCCAGCAGCTTAAACAGGGACCGCATCGGAGCTTTCTTT.

The chain has TRBV11-2 and TRBJ1-1; D is ambiguous. With 1 base removed from V and 3 bases from J, the gap between germline ends came to 3 bases. The germline gives CDR1 SGHAT, CDR2 FQNNGV. The CDR3 is 12 residues long. As DNA, the CDR3 is TGTGCCAGCAGCTTAGTAGACACTGAAGCTTTCTTT. Protein: CASSLVDTEAFF.

The chain has TRBV9 and TRBJ2-2; D unclear. This CDR3 contains 15 residues. V lost 2 bases, J lost 4 bases, and 12 bases lay in between. In germline, CDR1 is SGDLS, CDR2 YYNGEE. The CDR3: CASSVGGKGTGELFF. CDR3 DNA sequence: TGTGCCAGCAGCGTCGGTGGGAAGGGCACCGGGGAGCTGTTTTTT.

The gene calls are TRBV9 and TRBJ2-2; no clear D. Trimming took 0 bases from V and 5 from J, leaving 14 bases between them. Germline lookup yields CDR1 SGDLS and CDR2 YYNGEE. This CDR3 has 16 residues. CDR3 sequence: CASSVVSGLKTGELFF. The CDR3 DNA reads as TGTGCCAGCAGCGTAGTTTCGGGCCTGAAAACCGGGGAGCTGTTTTTT.

The chain has TRBV25-1 and TRBJ1-4; D may be TRBD1 (5 bases). Germline V gene sequence: CDR1 MGHDK, CDR2 SYGVNS. The CDR3 runs 13 residues. V was pared by 5 bases and J by 5 bases, with 9 bases between. CDR3 sequence reads: CASSLGRNEKLFF. DNA of the CDR3: TGTGCCAGCAGTCTGGGACGGAATGAAAAACTGTTTTTT.

The chain employs TRBV9 and TRBJ2-3, with a possible D match to TRBD2 (6 bases). CDR1 and CDR2 from the germline V gene are SGDLS and YYNGEE. V dropped 5 bases and J dropped 0 bases, with 7 bases sitting between them. CDR3 size: 13 residues. The CDR3 sequence: CASRGTSTDTQYF. In nucleotides, the CDR3 is TGTGCCAGCAGGGGGACTAGCACAGATACGCAGTATTTT.

The chain has TRBV5-1 and TRBJ1-4; 7 bases are shared with TRBD1. This CDR3 has 15 residues. Germline V gene data show CDR1 as SGHRS and CDR2 as YFSETQ. Trimming removed 4 bases from V and 6 bases from J; junction bases left unmatched: 9. The CDR3 region has the DNA TGCGCCAGCAGCGGGACCGGGACAGAGTATGAAAAACTGTTTTTT. Translation gives CASSGTGTEYEKLFF.

The chain links TRBV5-1 to TRBJ2-2; D is undetermined. The V gene's germline CDR1 is SGHRS and CDR2 YFSETQ. With 0 bases removed from V and 2 bases from J, the gap between germline ends came to 8 bases. The CDR3 runs to 15 residues. CDR3: CASSLVGSNTGELFF. The CDR3 nucleotides are TGCGCCAGCAGCTTGGTGGGCAGTAACACCGGGGAGCTGTTTTTT.

This chain links TRBV11-3 with TRBJ2-5; D unclear. This CDR3 is 14 amino acids long. Germline V gene data show CDR1 as SGHNT and CDR2 as YENEEA. Between the trimmed V and J ends, which lost 1 base and 2 bases, there was a span of 8 bases. The CDR3 loop reads CASSLGAGQETQYF. The CDR3 nucleotides read TGTGCCAGCAGCTTAGGGGCCGGGCAAGAGACCCAGTACTTC.

The chain combines TRBV7-8 with TRBJ2-1; 8 bases map to TRBD1. CDR3 length: 15 amino acids. V lost 5 bases, J lost 3 bases, and 6 bases stayed unmatched. From germline, CDR1 is SGHVS and CDR2 FQNEAQ. Written as DNA, the CDR3 is TGTGCCAGCAGCCCAACAGGGGGGTTCTACAATGAGCAGTTCTTC. Translating it yields CASSPTGGFYNEQFF.

This chain uses TRBV7-8 with TRBJ2-3; D is possibly TRBD2 (6 bases). Per the germline V gene, CDR1 is SGHVS and CDR2 is FQNEAQ. Trimming left V 5 bases short and J 2 bases short, with 17 bases between. CDR3 size: 16 residues. The CDR3 bases are TGTGCCAGCAGCCCTCGGACGGGGGATCTCACAGATACGCAGTATTTT. Translated: CASSPRTGDLTDTQYF.

V is TRBV21-1 and J is TRBJ1-2. TRBV21-1 represents a pseudogene. This CDR3 is built from 13 residues. As DNA, the CDR3 is TGTGCCAGCAGCAAAGCCGCGGTTAGGGGCTACACCTTC. Translated: CASSKAAVRGYTF.

The V gene is TRBV7-2, the J gene TRBJ1-5; possibly TRBD1 for D (6 bases). This CDR3 is 15 amino acids long. Trimming took 1 base from V and 2 from J, leaving 9 bases between them. Germline assignment: CDR1 SGHTA and CDR2 FQGNSA. The CDR3 sequence is CASSLVSGGNQPQHF. As DNA, the CDR3 is TGTGCCAGCAGCTTAGTTTCAGGGGGCAATCAGCCCCAGCATTTT.

CDR3 sequence (DNA): TGTGCCAGCAGTTACTCGGCGGGGTACGGAAACACCATATATTTT. Its protein is CASSYSAGYGNTIYF. J is TRBJ1-3 and V is TRBV6-6; D unclear. V was trimmed by 0 bases and J by 4 bases, leaving 10 bases between them. CDR1 is MNHNY, CDR2 SVGAGI, per germline (reference sequence). This CDR3 region has 15 residues.

This sequence joins TRBV11-2 and TRBJ2-2; the match to TRBD2 covers 10 bases. CDR3 length: 16 residues. After removal of 5 bases from V and 0 bases from J, the junction contained 3 bases not matched to a gene. Germline V gene sequence: CDR1 SGHAT, CDR2 FQNNGV. CDR3 DNA: TGTGCCAGCAGCCCTCTAGCGGGGGCGAACACCGGGGAGCTGTTTTTT. Amino acid sequence: CASSPLAGANTGELFF.

The V and J genes are TRBV7-2 and TRBJ2-3; D possibly corresponds to TRBD2 (6 bases). Trimming removed 4 bases at V and 5 bases at J, with 10 bases between. The CDR3 runs 13 residues. CDR1 is SGHTA, CDR2 FQGNSA, per germline. This CDR3 reads CASSWLGGDTQYF. As DNA, the CDR3 is TGTGCCAGCAGCTGGCTCGGGGGAGATACGCAGTATTTT.

This chain joins TRBV15 and TRBJ2-5, with TRBD2 matching 8 bases. V gave up 5 bases and J gave up 7 bases; unmatched junction bases: 15. From germline, CDR1 is LNHNV and CDR2 YYDKDF (reference sequence). This CDR3 has 16 amino acids. CDR3 loop: CATSRPGPGGVATQYF. The CDR3 nucleotides are TGTGCCACCAGCCGACCGGGCCCCGGGGGGGTAGCGACCCAGTACTTC.

The rearrangement uses TRBV21-1 and TRBJ2-7; TRBD2 is the table's D call and was not checked against the DNA. TRBV21-1 is labeled a pseudogene. The CDR3 extends over 12 amino acids. The CDR3 DNA follows: TGTGCCAGCAGCAAAGGTTATTACGAGCAGTACTTC. This codes for CASSKGYYEQYF.

This clone was counted once. The chain is built from TRBV8-2 and TRBJ1-4; the table calls TRBD1, which could not be checked here. TRBV8-2 is given as a pseudogene. The CDR3 totals 14 residues. The CDR3 coding sequence is TGTGGCAGCTACACACCTCTTTATAATGAAAAACTGTTTTTT. Residues: CGSYTPLYNEKLFF.

The chain employs TRBV6-5 and TRBJ1-1; possible D gene TRBD1, 5 bases. The CDR3 extends over 13 amino acids. Germline V gene sequence: CDR1 MNHEY, CDR2 SVGAGI. V shed 3 bases and J shed 5 bases, with 10 bases lying between them. The DNA for the CDR3 is TGTGCCAGCAGTTATGTGCGGGGGACTGAAGCTTTCTTT. It codes for CASSYVRGTEAFF.

The gene calls are TRBV19 and TRBJ1-1; D not certain. Trimming left V 9 bases short and J 0 bases short, with 11 bases between. Germline loops: CDR1 LNHDA, CDR2 SQIVND (reference sequence). This CDR3 is built from 13 residues. CDR3 coding DNA: TGTGCCAGCAATGACATTATGAACACTGAAGCTTTCTTT. This translates into CASNDIMNTEAFF. The entire variable domain, with the rest obtained from reference TRBV19 and TRBJ1-1, is as follows: DGGITQSPKYLFRKEGQNVTLSCEQNLNHDAMYWYRQDPGQGLRLIYYSQIVNDFQKGDIAEGYSVSREKKESFPLTVTSAQKNPTAFYLCASNDIMNTEAFFGQGTRLTVV.

This chain connects TRBV6-4 to TRBJ1-1, with no clear D. This CDR3 region has 13 residues. Germline CDR1 reads MRHNA; CDR2 reads SNTAGT. V shed 4 bases and J shed 5 bases, with 11 bases lying between them. The CDR3 here is CASSVISGTEAFF. The CDR3 coding sequence is TGTGCCAGCAGTGTAATCTCGGGGACTGAAGCTTTCTTT.

The chain couples TRBV7-3 to TRBJ1-1, with 10 bases aligning to TRBD1. Germline V gives CDR1 SGHTA, CDR2 FQGTGA. V lost 5 bases and J lost 0; bases outside the gene matches: 3. The CDR3 is made up of 15 amino acids. DNA for the CDR3: TGTGCCAGCAGCGCCGGGACAGGGGTGAACACTGAAGCTTTCTTT. Translating gives CASSAGTGVNTEAFF.

The chain is built from TRBV2 and TRBJ2-5, with D possibly being TRBD1 (6 bases). V lost 3 bases to trimming and J lost 2 bases, with 10 bases between them. Germline values: CDR1 SNHLY, CDR2 FYNNEI. CDR3 length equals 14 residues. CDR3 bases: TGTGCCAGCAGTGATTTCACAGGGCAAGAGACCCAGTACTTC. Translating gives CASSDFTGQETQYF. Full variable domain (rest looked up from reference TRBV2 and TRBJ2-5): EPEVTQTPSHQVTQMGQEVILRCVPISNHLYFYWYRQILGQKVEFLVSFYNNEISEKSEIFDDQFSVERPDGSNFTLKIRSTKLEDSAMYFCASSDFTGQETQYFGPGTRLLVL.

A single count supports this clone. The genes are TRBV5-1 and TRBJ1-1; TRBD1 agrees at 8 bases. Germline CDR1 reads SGHRS; CDR2 reads YFSETQ. V shed 6 bases, J shed 0 bases, and the junction held 4 bases outside the gene matches. This CDR3 is 14 amino acids long. This chain's CDR3 is CASTRQGLNTEAFF. CDR3 DNA: TGCGCCAGCACCCGACAGGGGCTGAACACTGAAGCTTTCTTT. Filled out from reference TRBV5-1 and TRBJ1-1, the complete variable domain reads KAGVTQTPRYLIKTRGQQVTLSCSPISGHRSVSWYQQTPGQGLQFLFEYFSETQRNKGNFPGRFSGRQFSNSRSEMNVSTLELGDSALYLCASTRQGLNTEAFFGQGTRLTVV.

This clone was observed a few times. V usage is TRBV9 and J usage is TRBJ2-7; 7 bases map to TRBD1. Germline V gene data show CDR1 as SGDLS and CDR2 as YYNGEE. The CDR3 covers 15 residues. J gave up 0 bases and V 0 bases, and 3 bases lay outside the gene matches. CDR3 DNA: TGTGCCAGCAGCGTAGGGCCAGGGGGCTCCTACGAGCAGTACTTC. Translation gives CASSVGPGGSYEQYF.

CDR3 nucleotide sequence: TGTGCCAGCAGTTATGGGACAGGGAGCAATCAGCCCCAGCATTTT. Amino acid sequence: CASSYGTGSNQPQHF. This chain connects TRBV6-6 to TRBJ1-5; the match to TRBD1 covers 9 bases. The CDR3 is 15 residues long. Germline V CDR1 and CDR2: MNHNY, SVGAGI (reference sequence). The V gene end was trimmed by 3 bases and the J gene end by 1 base; junction bases not matched to a gene: 1.